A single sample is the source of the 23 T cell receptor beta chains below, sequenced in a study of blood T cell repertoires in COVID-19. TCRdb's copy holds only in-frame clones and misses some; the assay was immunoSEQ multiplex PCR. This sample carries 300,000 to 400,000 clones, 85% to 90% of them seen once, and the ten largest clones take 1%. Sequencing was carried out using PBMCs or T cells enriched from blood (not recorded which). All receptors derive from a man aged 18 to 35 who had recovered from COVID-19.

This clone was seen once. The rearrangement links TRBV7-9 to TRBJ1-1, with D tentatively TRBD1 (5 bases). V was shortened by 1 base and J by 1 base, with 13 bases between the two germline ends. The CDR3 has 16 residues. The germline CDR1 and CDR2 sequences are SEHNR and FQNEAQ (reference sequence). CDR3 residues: CASSLESGGPNTEAFF. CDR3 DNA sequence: TGTGCCAGCAGCTTAGAGTCGGGGGGACCGAACACTGAAGCTTTCTTT.

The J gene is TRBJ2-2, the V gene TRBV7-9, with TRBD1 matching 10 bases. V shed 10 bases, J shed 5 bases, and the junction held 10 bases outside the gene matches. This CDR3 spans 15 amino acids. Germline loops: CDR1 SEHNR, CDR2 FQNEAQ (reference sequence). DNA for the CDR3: TGTGCCACAACCAGCGGGACAGGGGTTACCGGGGAGCTGTTTTTT. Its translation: CATTSGTGVTGELFF.

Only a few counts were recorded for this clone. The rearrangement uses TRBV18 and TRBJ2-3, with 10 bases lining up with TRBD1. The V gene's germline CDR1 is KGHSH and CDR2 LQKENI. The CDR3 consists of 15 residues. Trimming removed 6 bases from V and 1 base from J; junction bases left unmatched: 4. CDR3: CASSAGTGGTDTQYF. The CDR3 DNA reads TGTGCCAGCTCTGCCGGGACAGGGGGCACAGATACGCAGTATTTT.

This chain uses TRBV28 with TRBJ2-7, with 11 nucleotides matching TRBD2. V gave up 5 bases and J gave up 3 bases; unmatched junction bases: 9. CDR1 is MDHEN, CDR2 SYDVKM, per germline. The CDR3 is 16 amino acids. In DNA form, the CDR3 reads TGTGCCAGCAGTCGTCGCCTACTAGCGGGGGTCTACGAGCAGTACTTC. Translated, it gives CASSRRLLAGVYEQYF. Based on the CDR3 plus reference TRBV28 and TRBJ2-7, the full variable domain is DVKVTQSSRYLVKRTGEKVFLECVQDMDHENMFWYRQDPGLGLRLIYFSYDVKMKEKGDIPEGYSVSREKKERFSLILESASTNQTSMYLCASSRRLLAGVYEQYFGPGTRLTVT.

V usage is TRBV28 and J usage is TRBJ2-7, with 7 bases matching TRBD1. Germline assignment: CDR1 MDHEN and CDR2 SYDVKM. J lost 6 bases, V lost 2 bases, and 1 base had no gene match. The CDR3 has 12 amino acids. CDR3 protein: CASSLRGLEQYF. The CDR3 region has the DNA TGTGCCAGCAGTTTAAGGGGGCTCGAGCAGTACTTC.

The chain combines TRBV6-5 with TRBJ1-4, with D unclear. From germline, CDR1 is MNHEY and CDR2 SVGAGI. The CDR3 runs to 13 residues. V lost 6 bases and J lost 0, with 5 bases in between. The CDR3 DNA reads TGTGCCAGCAGCCCGGCAACTAATGAAAAACTGTTTTTT. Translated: CASSPATNEKLFF.

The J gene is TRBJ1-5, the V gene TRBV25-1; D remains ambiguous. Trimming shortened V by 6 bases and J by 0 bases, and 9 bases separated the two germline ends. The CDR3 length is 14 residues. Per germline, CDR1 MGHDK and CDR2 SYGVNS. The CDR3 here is CASSGVYSNQPQHF. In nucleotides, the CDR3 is TGTGCCAGCAGCGGGGTGTATAGCAATCAGCCCCAGCATTTT.

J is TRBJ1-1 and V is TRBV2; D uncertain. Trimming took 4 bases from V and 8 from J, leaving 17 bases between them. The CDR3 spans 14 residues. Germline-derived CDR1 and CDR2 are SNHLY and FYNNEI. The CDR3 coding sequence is TGTGCCAGCAGTGCCCCCGAGACGTTGACAGAAGCTTTCTTT. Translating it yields CASSAPETLTEAFF.

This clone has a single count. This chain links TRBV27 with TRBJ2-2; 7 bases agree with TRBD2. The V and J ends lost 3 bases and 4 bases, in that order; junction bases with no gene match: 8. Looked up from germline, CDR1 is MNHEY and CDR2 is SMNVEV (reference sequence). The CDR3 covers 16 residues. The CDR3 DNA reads TGTGCCAGCAGTTTGACAGCGGGACCGAGCACCGGGGAGCTGTTTTTT. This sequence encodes CASSLTAGPSTGELFF.

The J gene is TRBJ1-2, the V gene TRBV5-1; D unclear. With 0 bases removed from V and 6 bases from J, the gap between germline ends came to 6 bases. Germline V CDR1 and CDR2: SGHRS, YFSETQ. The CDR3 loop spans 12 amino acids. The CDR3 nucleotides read TGCGCCAGCAGCTTGGACGGGGATGGCTACACCTTC. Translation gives CASSLDGDGYTF.

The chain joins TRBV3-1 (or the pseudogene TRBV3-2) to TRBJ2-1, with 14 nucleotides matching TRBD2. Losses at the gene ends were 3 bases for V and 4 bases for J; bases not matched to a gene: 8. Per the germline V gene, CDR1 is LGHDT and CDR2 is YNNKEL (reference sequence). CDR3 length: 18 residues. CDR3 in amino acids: CASSHGLAGGSLYNEQFF. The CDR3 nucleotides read TGTGCCAGCAGCCACGGACTAGCGGGGGGATCTCTATACAATGAGCAGTTCTTC.

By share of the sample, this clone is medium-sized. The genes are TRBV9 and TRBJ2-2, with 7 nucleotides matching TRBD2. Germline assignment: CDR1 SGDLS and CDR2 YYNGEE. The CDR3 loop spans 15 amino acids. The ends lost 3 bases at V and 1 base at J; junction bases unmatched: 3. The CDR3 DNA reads TGTGCCAGCAGCGGCGGGAGCCAGAACACCGGGGAGCTGTTTTTT. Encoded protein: CASSGGSQNTGELFF.

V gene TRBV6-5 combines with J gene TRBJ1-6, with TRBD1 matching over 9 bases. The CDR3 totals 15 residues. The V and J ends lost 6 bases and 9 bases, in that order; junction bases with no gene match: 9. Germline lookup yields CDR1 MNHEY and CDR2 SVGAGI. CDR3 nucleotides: TGTGCCAGCAGCGCCCGGGACAGGGAGCGTTCACCCCTCCACTTT. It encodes CASSARDRERSPLHF.

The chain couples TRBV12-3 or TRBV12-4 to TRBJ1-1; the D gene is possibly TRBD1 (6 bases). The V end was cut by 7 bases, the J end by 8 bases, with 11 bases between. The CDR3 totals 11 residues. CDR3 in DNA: TGTGCCAGCACCAAGAGGGGGGAAGCTTTCTTT. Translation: CASTKRGEAFF.

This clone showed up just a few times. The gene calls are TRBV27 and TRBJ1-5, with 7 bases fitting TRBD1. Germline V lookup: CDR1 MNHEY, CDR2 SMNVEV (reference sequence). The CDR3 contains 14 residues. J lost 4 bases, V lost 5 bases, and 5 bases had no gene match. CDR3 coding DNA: TGTGCCAGCAGTAACAGGGGTGAGAATCAGCCCCAGCATTTT. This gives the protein CASSNRGENQPQHF.

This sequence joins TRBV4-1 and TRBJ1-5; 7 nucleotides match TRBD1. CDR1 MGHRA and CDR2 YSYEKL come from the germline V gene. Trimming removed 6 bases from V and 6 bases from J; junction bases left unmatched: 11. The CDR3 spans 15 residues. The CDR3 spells CASRVSRGSFQPQHF. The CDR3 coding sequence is TGCGCCAGCAGGGTGAGCAGGGGGTCGTTTCAGCCCCAGCATTTT.

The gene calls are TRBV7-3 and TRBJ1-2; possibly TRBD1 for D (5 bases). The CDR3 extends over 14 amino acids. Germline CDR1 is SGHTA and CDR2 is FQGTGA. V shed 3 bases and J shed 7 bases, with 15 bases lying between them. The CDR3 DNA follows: TGTGCCAGCAGCTTGGAGGGGCGTTGGTCTGGCTACACCTTC. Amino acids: CASSLEGRWSGYTF.

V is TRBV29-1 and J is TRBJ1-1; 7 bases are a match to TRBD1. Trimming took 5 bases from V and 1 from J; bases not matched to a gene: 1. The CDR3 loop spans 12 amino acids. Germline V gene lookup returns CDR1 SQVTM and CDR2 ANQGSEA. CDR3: CSVNRGNTEAFF. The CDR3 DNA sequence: TGCAGCGTTAACAGGGGGAACACTGAAGCTTTCTTT.

CDR3 protein: CASSAFSGGAADTQYF. DNA of the CDR3: TGTGCCAGCAGCGCTTTTAGCGGGGGGGCAGCAGATACGCAGTATTTT. The chain couples TRBV11-2 to TRBJ2-3; 11 bases line up with TRBD2. CDR3 length: 16 amino acids. The ends lost 5 bases at V and 4 bases at J; junction bases unmatched: 8. The germline CDR1 and CDR2 sequences are SGHAT and FQNNGV.

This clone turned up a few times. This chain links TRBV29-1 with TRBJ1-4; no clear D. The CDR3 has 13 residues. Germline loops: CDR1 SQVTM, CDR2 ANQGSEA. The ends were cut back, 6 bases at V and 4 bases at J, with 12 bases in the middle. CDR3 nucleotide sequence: TGCAGCGTCGCCTTGGGAGTTAATGAAAAACTGTTTTTT. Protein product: CSVALGVNEKLFF. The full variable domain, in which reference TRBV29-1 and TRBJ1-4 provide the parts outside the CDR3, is SAVISQKPSRDICQRGTSLTIQCQVDSQVTMMFWYRQQPGQSLTLIATANQGSEATYESGFVIDKFPISRPNLTFSTLTVSNMSPEDSSIYLCSVALGVNEKLFFGSGTQLSVL.

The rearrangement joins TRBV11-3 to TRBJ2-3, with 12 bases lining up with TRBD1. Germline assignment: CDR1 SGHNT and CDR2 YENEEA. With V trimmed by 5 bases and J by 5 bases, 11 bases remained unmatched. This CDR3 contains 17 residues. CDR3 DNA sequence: TGTGCCAGCAGCACATCCATCGGGACAGGGGGCGGAGATACGCAGTATTTT. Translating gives CASSTSIGTGGGDTQYF. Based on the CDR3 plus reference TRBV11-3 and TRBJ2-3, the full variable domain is EAGVVQSPRYKIIEKKQPVAFWCNPISGHNTLYWYLQNLGQGPELLIRYENEEAVDDSQLPKDRFSAERLKGVDSTLKIQPAELGDSAVYLCASSTSIGTGGGDTQYFGPGTRLTVL.

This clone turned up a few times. As DNA, the CDR3 is TGTGCCAGCAGCTTTTCAGCGAATGAGCAGTTCTTC. Translating gives CASSFSANEQFF. The chain links TRBV7-8 to TRBJ2-1; D call uncertain. The CDR3 runs to 12 residues. Trimming cost V 3 bases and J 7 bases, with 7 bases left between them. The germline V gene encodes CDR1 SGHVS and CDR2 FQNEAQ.

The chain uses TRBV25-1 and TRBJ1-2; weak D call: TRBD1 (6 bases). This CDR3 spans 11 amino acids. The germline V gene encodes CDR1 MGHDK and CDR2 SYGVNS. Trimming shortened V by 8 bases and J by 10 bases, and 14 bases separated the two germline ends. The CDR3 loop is CASLIGGAYTF. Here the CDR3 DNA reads TGTGCCAGCCTAATCGGGGGGGCCTACACCTTC.